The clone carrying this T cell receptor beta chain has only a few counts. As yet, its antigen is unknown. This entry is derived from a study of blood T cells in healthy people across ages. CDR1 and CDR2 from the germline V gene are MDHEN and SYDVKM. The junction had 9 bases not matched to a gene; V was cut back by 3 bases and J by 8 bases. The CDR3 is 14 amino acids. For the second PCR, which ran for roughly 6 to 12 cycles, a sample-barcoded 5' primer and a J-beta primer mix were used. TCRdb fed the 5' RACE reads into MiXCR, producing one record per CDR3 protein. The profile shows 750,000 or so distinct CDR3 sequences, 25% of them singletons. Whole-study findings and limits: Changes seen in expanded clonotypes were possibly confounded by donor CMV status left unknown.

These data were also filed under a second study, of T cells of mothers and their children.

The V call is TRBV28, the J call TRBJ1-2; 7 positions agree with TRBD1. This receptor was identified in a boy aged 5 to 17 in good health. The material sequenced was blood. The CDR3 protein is CASSFRDRARGYTF. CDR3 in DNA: TGTGCCAGCAGTTTTCGCGACAGGGCACGGGGCTACACCTTC.